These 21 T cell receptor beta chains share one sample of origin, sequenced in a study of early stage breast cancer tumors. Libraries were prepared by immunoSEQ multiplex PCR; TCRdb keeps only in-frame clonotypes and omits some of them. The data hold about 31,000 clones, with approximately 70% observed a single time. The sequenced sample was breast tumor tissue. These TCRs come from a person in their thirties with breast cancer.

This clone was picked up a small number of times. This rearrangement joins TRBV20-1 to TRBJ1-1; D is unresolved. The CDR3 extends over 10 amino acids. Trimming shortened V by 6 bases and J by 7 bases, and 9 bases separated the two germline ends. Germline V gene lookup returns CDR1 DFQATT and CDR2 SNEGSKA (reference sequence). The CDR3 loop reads CSARPIEAFF. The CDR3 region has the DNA TGCAGTGCCCGTCCGATTGAAGCTTTCTTT.

CDR3 sequence (DNA): TGTGCCAGCAGGCCCGGGACTAGTCAAGAGACCCAGTACTTC. Its translation: CASRPGTSQETQYF. This chain joins TRBV5-4 and TRBJ2-5, with 8 bases identical to TRBD2. V gave up 5 bases and J gave up 2 bases; unmatched junction bases: 5. CDR3 length: 14 amino acids. Germline V lookup: CDR1 SGHNT, CDR2 YYREEE (reference sequence). The full variable domain, with the rest looked up from reference TRBV5-4 and TRBJ2-5, is ETGVTQSPTHLIKTRGQQVTLRCSSQSGHNTVSWYQQALGQGPQFIFQYYREEENGRGNFPPRFSGLQFPNYSSELNVNALELDDSALYLCASRPGTSQETQYFGPGTRLLVL.

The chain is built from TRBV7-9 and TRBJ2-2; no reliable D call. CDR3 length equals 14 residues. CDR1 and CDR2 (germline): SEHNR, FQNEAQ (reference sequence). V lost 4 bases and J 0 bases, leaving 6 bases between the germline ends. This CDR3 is CASSSEANTGELFF. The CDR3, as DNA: TGTGCCAGCAGCTCGGAAGCGAACACCGGGGAGCTGTTTTTT.

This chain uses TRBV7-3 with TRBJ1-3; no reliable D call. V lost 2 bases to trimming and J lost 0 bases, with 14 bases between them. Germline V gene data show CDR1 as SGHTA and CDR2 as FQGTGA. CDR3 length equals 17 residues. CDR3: CASSLDPPTSSGNTIYF. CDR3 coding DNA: TGTGCCAGCAGCTTAGACCCCCCGACCAGCTCTGGAAACACCATATATTTT.

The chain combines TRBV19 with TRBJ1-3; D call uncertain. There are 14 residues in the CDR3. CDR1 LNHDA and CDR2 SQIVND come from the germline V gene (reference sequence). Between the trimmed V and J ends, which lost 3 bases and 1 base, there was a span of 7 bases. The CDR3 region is CASSMWGSGNTIYF. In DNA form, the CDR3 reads TGTGCCAGTAGTATGTGGGGTTCTGGAAACACCATATATTTT.

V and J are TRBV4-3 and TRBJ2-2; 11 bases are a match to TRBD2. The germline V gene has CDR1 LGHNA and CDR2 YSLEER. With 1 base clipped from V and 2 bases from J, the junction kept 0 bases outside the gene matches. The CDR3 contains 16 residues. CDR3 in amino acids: CASSQGLAGNTGELFF. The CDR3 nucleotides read TGCGCCAGCAGCCAAGGACTAGCGGGAAACACCGGGGAGCTGTTTTTT.

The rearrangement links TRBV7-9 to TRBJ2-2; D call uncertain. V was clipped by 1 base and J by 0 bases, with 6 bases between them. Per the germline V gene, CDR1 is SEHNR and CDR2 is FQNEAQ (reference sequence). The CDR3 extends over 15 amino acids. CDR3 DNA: TGTGCCAGCAGCTTAGGGGCCGCGAACACCGGGGAGCTGTTTTTT. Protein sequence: CASSLGAANTGELFF.

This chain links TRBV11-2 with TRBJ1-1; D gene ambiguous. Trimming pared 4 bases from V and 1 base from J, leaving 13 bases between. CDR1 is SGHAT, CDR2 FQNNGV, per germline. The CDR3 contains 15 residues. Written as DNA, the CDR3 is TGTGCCAGCAGCTCCCCCCTGACACAGAACACTGAAGCTTTCTTT. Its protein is CASSSPLTQNTEAFF. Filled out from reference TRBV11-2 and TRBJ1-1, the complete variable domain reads EAGVAQSPRYKIIEKRQSVAFWCNPISGHATLYWYQQILGQGPKLLIQFQNNGVVDDSQLPKDRFSAERLKGVDSTLKIQPAKLEDSAVYLCASSSPLTQNTEAFFGQGTRLTVV.

The CDR3 bases are TGTGCCAGCAGCCAAAACAGGGGGCAAGAGACCCAGTACTTC. It encodes CASSQNRGQETQYF. The V gene is TRBV4-2, the J gene TRBJ2-5; 8 bases align to TRBD1. The CDR3 sequence is 14 residues long. V trimming: 2 bases; J trimming: 2 bases; junction bases outside the gene matches: 1. Germline V gives CDR1 LGHNA, CDR2 YNFKEQ.

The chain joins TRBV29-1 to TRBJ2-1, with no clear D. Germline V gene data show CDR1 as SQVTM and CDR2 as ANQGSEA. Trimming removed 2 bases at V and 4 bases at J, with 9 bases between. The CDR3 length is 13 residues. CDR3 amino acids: CSVEPTFYNEQFF. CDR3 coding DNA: TGCAGCGTTGAACCTACCTTTTACAATGAGCAGTTCTTC.

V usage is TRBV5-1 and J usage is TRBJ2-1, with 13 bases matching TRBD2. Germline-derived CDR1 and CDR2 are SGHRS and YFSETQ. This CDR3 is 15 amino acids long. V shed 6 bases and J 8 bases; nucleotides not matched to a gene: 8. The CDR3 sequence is CASTFGLAGVYEQFF. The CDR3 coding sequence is TGCGCCAGCACCTTCGGACTAGCGGGAGTGTATGAGCAGTTCTTC.

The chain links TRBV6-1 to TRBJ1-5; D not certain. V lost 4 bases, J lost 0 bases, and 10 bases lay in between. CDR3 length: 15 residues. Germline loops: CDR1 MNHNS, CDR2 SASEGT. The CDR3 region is CASSASPDSNQPQHF. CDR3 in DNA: TGTGCCAGCAGTGCAAGCCCCGATAGCAATCAGCCCCAGCATTTT.

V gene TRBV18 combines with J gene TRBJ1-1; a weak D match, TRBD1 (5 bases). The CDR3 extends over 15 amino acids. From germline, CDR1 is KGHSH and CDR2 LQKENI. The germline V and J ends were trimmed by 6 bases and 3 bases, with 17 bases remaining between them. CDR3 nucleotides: TGTGCCAGCTCGGCGACCGGGGCCTGGGACACTGAAGCTTTCTTT. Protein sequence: CASSATGAWDTEAFF. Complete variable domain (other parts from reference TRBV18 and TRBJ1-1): NAGVMQNPRHLVRRRGQEARLRCSPMKGHSHVYWYRQLPEEGLKFMVYLQKENIIDESGMPKERFSAEFPKEGPSILRIQQVVRGDSAAYFCASSATGAWDTEAFFGQGTRLTVV.

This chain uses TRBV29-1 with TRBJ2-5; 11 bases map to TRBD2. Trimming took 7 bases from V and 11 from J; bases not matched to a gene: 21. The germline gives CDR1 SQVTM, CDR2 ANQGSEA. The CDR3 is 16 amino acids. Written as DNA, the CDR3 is TGCAGCGCCCGTGAACTAGCGGGAGTTTCAAGCGATGAGCAGTACTTC. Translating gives CSARELAGVSSDEQYF.

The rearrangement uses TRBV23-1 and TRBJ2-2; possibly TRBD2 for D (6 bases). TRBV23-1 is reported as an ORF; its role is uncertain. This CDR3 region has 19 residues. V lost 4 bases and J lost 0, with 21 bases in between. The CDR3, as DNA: TGCGCCAGCAGTCTCCGGGACGGAAGGGACTTCGCGAACACCGGGGAGCTGTTTTTT. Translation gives CASSLRDGRDFANTGELFF.

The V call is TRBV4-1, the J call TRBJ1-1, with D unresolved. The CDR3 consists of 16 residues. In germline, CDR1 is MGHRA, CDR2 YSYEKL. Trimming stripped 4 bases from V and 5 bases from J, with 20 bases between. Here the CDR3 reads CASSLHPRGLLTEAFF. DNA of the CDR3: TGCGCCAGCAGCCTCCATCCACGGGGTTTACTTACTGAAGCTTTCTTT.

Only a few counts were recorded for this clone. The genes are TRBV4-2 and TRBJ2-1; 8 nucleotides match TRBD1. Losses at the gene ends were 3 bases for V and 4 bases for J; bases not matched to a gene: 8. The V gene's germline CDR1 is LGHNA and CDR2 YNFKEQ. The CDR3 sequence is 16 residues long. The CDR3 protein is CASSQAGTGRYNEQFF. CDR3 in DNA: TGTGCCAGCAGCCAGGCCGGGACAGGAAGGTACAATGAGCAGTTCTTC.

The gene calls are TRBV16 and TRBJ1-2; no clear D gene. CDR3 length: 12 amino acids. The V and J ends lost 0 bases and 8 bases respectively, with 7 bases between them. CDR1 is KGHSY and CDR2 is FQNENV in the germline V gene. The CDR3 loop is CASSQSQQGYTF. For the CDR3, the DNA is TGTGCCAGCAGCCAATCGCAGCAGGGCTACACCTTC.

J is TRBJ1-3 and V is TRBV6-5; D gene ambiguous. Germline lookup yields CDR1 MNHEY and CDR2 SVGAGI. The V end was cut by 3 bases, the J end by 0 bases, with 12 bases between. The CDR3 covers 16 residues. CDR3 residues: CASSYTPLGSGNTIYF. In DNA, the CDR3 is TGTGCCAGCAGTTATACGCCCCTAGGCTCTGGAAACACCATATATTTT.

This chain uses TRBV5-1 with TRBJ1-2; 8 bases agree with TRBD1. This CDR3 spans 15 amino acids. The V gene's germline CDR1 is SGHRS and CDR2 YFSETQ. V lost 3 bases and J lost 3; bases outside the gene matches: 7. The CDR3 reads CASSSIQGDHYGYTF. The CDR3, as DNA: TGCGCCAGCAGCTCGATACAGGGGGACCACTATGGCTACACCTTC.

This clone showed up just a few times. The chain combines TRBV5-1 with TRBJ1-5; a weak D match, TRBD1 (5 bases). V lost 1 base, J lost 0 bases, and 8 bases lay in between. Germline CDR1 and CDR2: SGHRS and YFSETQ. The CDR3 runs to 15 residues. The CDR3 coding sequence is TGCGCCAGCAGCTTGTGGGGGGATAGCAATCAGCCCCAGCATTTT. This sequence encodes CASSLWGDSNQPQHF.